This entry lists 9 T cell receptor beta chains sequenced from one sample in a study of identical twins (dated by TCRdb to 2015 to 2016). Receptor amplification or capture employed 5' RACE. Sequencing relied on an Illumina HiSeq 2000. TCRdb reran the public reads through fastp at Q25 and MiXCR, keeping productive beta chains. Every entry covers one CDR3 protein and lists the most common genes and DNA from its rows. The sample table contains a few hundred thousand distinct CDR3 sequences; only one count was recorded for roughly a tenth of them. The ten largest make up 9% to 10% of the sample. The sample comprised memory T cells sorted from blood. Reading the label with the study, this specimen's cell subset or site is: CD45RO+ enriched T cells. Every receptor here comes from a man in his forties or fifties in good health.

V is TRBV28 and J is TRBJ2-1; D possibly matches TRBD1 or TRBD2 (5 bases each). The CDR3 is 14 residues long. CDR1 is MDHEN, CDR2 SYDVKM, per germline. V was clipped by 5 bases and J by 6 bases, with 14 bases between them. The CDR3 is CASSQGSRVNEQFF. CDR3 bases: TGTGCCAGCAGTCAAGGGAGCAGGGTCAATGAGCAGTTCTTC.

This clonotype was counted at least ten times. The chain joins TRBV6-6 to TRBJ2-3, with TRBD2 matching 7 bases. The germline gives CDR1 MNHNY, CDR2 SVGAGI (reference sequence). The CDR3 extends over 13 amino acids. V lost 4 bases, J lost 4 bases, and 2 bases stayed unmatched. The CDR3 here is CASSSRGADTQYF. The DNA for the CDR3 is TGTGCCAGCAGTTCCCGGGGGGCAGATACGCAGTATTTT.

This clonotype has a handful of counts. The rearrangement joins TRBV20-1 to TRBJ1-5; D possibly corresponds to TRBD1 (5 bases). This CDR3 is built from 13 residues. V lost 5 bases to trimming and J lost 6 bases, with 14 bases between them. The V gene's germline CDR1 is DFQATT and CDR2 SNEGSKA (reference sequence). The CDR3 DNA is TGCAGTGCTTTCGAGAATCAGGGTCAGCCCCAGCATTTT. Amino acid sequence: CSAFENQGQPQHF.

This clonotype was counted many times. The CDR3: CASSKEFQEMYQETQYF. CDR3 coding DNA: TGTGCCAGCAGCAAAGAATTCCAGGAGATGTACCAAGAGACCCAGTACTTC. The gene calls are TRBV21-1 and TRBJ2-5. TRBV21-1 represents a pseudogene. The CDR3 is made up of 17 amino acids.

The genes are TRBV6-5 and TRBJ1-2; D perhaps matches TRBD1 (5 bases). Trimming removed 4 bases at V and 6 bases at J, with 18 bases between. In germline, CDR1 is MNHEY, CDR2 SVGAGI. CDR3 length: 15 residues. CDR3 nucleotide sequence: TGTGCCAGCAGTTCCCCGGGACTGGGCCAAGATGGCTACACCTTC. Encoded protein: CASSSPGLGQDGYTF.

The V call is TRBV5-5, the J call TRBJ1-5; D unclear. The CDR3 spans 14 residues. Germline V gene lookup returns CDR1 SGHKS and CDR2 YYEKEE (reference sequence). The V end lost 1 base, the J end lost 3 bases, and 8 bases lay between the germline ends. This CDR3 is CASSLTEPNQPQHF. CDR3 DNA: TGTGCCAGCAGCTTGACGGAACCCAATCAGCCCCAGCATTTT.

With respect to this clonotype: The conserved phenylalanine or tryptophan is not found at the CDR3 terminus, so this likely reflects a read error. No DNA is shown, since the ends of the CDR3 on it are uncertain; the CDR3 is the one TCRdb lists. The rearrangement joins TRBV12-3 or TRBV12-4 to TRBJ2-5; TRBD1 reflects the table's D call only, with no check against the DNA. Inclusive of both ends, the CDR3 amounts to 8 amino acids. This CDR3 is CASSSVAG.

The gene calls are TRBV6-6 and TRBJ1-5; D unresolved. The CDR3 runs to 12 residues. Germline V gene lookup returns CDR1 MNHNY and CDR2 SVGAGI (reference sequence). V was clipped by 1 base and J by 5 bases, with 3 bases between them. The CDR3 DNA reads as TGTGCCAGCAGTTACTGTTATCAGCCCCAGCATTTT. It translates to CASSYCYQPQHF.

This clonotype has just a few counts. The V call is TRBV3-1, the J call TRBJ1-1, with D unclear. This CDR3 spans 12 amino acids. V was cut by 2 bases and J by 6 bases, with 7 bases left in between. Germline V gives CDR1 LGHDT, CDR2 YNNKEL (reference sequence). CDR3 DNA: TGTGCCAGCAGCCAATCTCTAGCTGAAGCTTTCTTT. Amino acids: CASSQSLAEAFF. Complete variable domain (other parts from reference TRBV3-1 and TRBJ1-1): DTAVSQTPKYLVTQMGNDKSIKCEQNLGHDTMYWYKQDSKKFLKIMFSYNNKELIINETVPNRFSPKSPDKAHLNLHINSLELGDSAVYFCASSQSLAEAFFGQGTRLTVV.